Each of the 3 T cell receptor beta chains below was sequenced from the same sample in a study of CD8+CD57+ T cells in acquired aplastic anemia (dated by TCRdb to 2017 to 2018). These reads were obtained on an Illumina HiSeq 2000. Genomic DNA was used as template for profiling of TCR beta VDJ combinations and CDR3 sequences. TCRdb took the public reads, trimmed them with fastp at Q25, ran MiXCR for clone calling and kept in-frame beta chains. Identical CDR3 protein sequences are pooled into one entry, listed with their most common genes and DNA. Recorded for this sample are roughly 61,000 distinct CDR3 sequences; about 56% of them occurred a single time. About 2.5% of the sample is held by the ten biggest clonotypes. Sequencing input: sorted CD4+, CD8+, or CD8+CD57+ T cells (not recorded which) from PBMCs. The source is a human donor in good health, serving as a control.

At least ten counts were recorded for this clonotype. The chain combines TRBV2 with TRBJ2-6; 8 bases line up with TRBD2. V gave up 7 bases and J gave up 2 bases; unmatched junction bases: 10. The germline CDR1 and CDR2 sequences are SNHLY and FYNNEI. CDR3 length: 17 amino acids. In DNA form, the CDR3 reads TGTGCCAGCATCTTCAGGCGGGGGGCTGCTGGGGCCAACGTCCTGACTTTC. It yields the protein CASIFRRGAAGANVLTF.

The rearrangement uses TRBV20-1 and TRBJ2-7, with D unclear. CDR1 DFQATT and CDR2 SNEGSKA come from the germline V gene (reference sequence). V dropped 6 bases and J dropped 2 bases, with 5 bases sitting between them. This CDR3 has 10 amino acids. CDR3 in DNA: TGCAGTGCCGGAACCTACGAGCAGTACTTC. Its protein is CSAGTYEQYF.

This clonotype was recorded at least ten times. The V call is TRBV5-1, the J call TRBJ2-1, with D tentatively TRBD2 (5 bases). This CDR3 is built from 14 residues. CDR1 and CDR2 (germline): SGHRS, YFSETQ. Trimming pared 4 bases from V and 2 bases from J, leaving 10 bases between. The CDR3 bases are TGCGCCAGCAGCCCGGCGGAGGCCTACAATGAGCAGTTCTTC. Translation gives CASSPAEAYNEQFF.